The rows below give T cell receptor beta chains drawn from one sample of a study of human T cells and chemical hapten exposure. TCRdb processed the RACE reads anew with MiXCR; each CDR3 protein has one entry. The repertoire holds 270,000 or so distinct CDR3 sequences, with roughly 7.7% as singletons. Sequenced here: whole blood, sampled in connection with sensitization to the hapten diphenylcyclopropenone (DPC). Receptors originate from a man aged 18 to 30 with alopecia areata. Some clones in this sample may be carry-over from other donors' samples. The CDR3 runs from the conserved cysteine through the conserved F or W. The D gene is left open where the match is weak. The size entry is marked missing in some rows and otherwise reads once, few, many or a size class.

D gene: .; V gene: TRBV14; J gene: TRBJ2-1; CDR3 length: 12; clone size: .; CDR3 protein: CASSPYLNEQFF; CDR3 DNA: TGTGCCAGCAGCCCCTATCTGAATGAGCAGTTCTTC
D gene: .; V gene: TRBV28; J gene: TRBJ1-5; CDR3 length: 15; clone size: .; CDR3 protein: CASSLGADSNQPRHF; CDR3 DNA: TGTGCCAGCAGTTTAGGGGCAGATAGCAATCAGCCCCGGCATTTT
D gene: .; V gene: TRBV4-3; J gene: TRBJ1-2; CDR3 length: 14; clone size: few; CDR3 protein: CASSQQPSNYGYTF; CDR3 DNA: TGCGCCAGCAGCCAACAACCATCTAACTATGGCTACACCTTC
D gene: TRBD2; V gene: TRBV7-9; J gene: TRBJ2-7; CDR3 length: 15; clone size: few; CDR3 protein: CASSSLAGATYEQYF; CDR3 DNA: TGTGCCAGCAGCTCTCTAGCGGGGGCGACCTACGAGCAGTACTTC
D gene: .; V gene: TRBV6-2/TRBV6-3; J gene: TRBJ2-1; CDR3 length: 12; clone size: few; CDR3 protein: CASSYSPVEQFF; CDR3 DNA: TGTGCCAGCAGTTACTCCCCAGTTGAGCAGTTCTTC
D gene: .; V gene: TRBV20-1; J gene: TRBJ1-5; CDR3 length: 13; clone size: many; CDR3 protein: CSARVRVDQPQHF; CDR3 DNA: TGCAGTGCTAGAGTCAGGGTCGATCAGCCCCAGCATTTT
D gene: TRBD2; V gene: TRBV25-1; J gene: TRBJ2-1; CDR3 length: 16; clone size: few; CDR3 protein: CASSEKWGLLVNEQFF; CDR3 DNA: TGTGCCAGCAGTGAAAAATGGGGACTACTAGTCAATGAGCAGTTCTTC
D gene: .; V gene: TRBV7-9; J gene: TRBJ1-6; CDR3 length: 17; clone size: many; CDR3 protein: CASNTISGAVGNSPLHF; CDR3 DNA: TGTGCCAGCAACACTATTTCAGGGGCCGTCGGTAATTCACCCCTCCACTTT
D gene: .; V gene: TRBV7-6; J gene: TRBJ1-2; CDR3 length: 14; clone size: .; CDR3 protein: CASSPAQGNYGYTF; CDR3 DNA: TGTGCCAGCAGCCCAGCCCAGGGAAACTATGGCTACACCTTC
D gene: TRBD1; V gene: TRBV27; J gene: TRBJ1-2; CDR3 length: 15; clone size: few; CDR3 protein: CASSSAGTDTYGYTF; CDR3 DNA: TGTGCCAGCAGTTCAGCCGGGACAGACACCTATGGCTACACCTTC
D gene: .; V gene: TRBV18; J gene: TRBJ1-5; CDR3 length: 17; clone size: many; CDR3 protein: CASSPFSGAYSNQPQHF; CDR3 DNA: TGTGCCAGCTCACCATTTAGCGGGGCGTATAGCAATCAGCCCCAGCATTTT
D gene: TRBD1; V gene: TRBV6-2/TRBV6-3; J gene: TRBJ1-2; CDR3 length: 14; clone size: .; CDR3 protein: CASSYSGGGYGYTF; CDR3 DNA: TGTGCCAGCAGTTACTCAGGGGGCGGCTATGGCTACACCTTC
D gene: TRBD1; V gene: TRBV29-1; J gene: TRBJ1-2; CDR3 length: 15; clone size: few; CDR3 protein: CSVNRGLIGSYGYTF; CDR3 DNA: TGCAGCGTGAACAGGGGGCTCATCGGATCATATGGCTACACCTTC
D gene: .; V gene: TRBV5-1; J gene: TRBJ2-3; CDR3 length: 13; clone size: many; CDR3 protein: CASSVGYTDTQYF; CDR3 DNA: TGCGCCAGCAGCGTCGGATACACAGATACGCAGTATTTT
D gene: TRBD1; V gene: TRBV18; J gene: TRBJ1-3; CDR3 length: 16; clone size: few; CDR3 protein: CASSPPDRVSGNTIYF; CDR3 DNA: TGTGCCAGCTCACCACCCGACAGGGTGTCAGGAAACACCATATATTTT
D gene: .; V gene: TRBV6-5; J gene: TRBJ2-3; CDR3 length: 17; clone size: .; CDR3 protein: CASSYSAGQVSTDTQYF; CDR3 DNA: TGTGCCAGCAGTTACTCGGCGGGACAAGTTAGCACAGATACGCAGTATTTT
D gene: TRBD2; V gene: TRBV5-4; J gene: TRBJ2-2; CDR3 length: 15; clone size: .; CDR3 protein: CASRAGTSVNGELFF; CDR3 DNA: TGTGCCAGCAGAGCCGGGACTAGCGTCAACGGGGAGCTGTTTTTT
D gene: .; V gene: TRBV12-3/TRBV12-4; J gene: TRBJ2-3; CDR3 length: 15; clone size: few; CDR3 protein: CASSSGDSSTDTQYF; CDR3 DNA: TGTGCCAGCAGTTCAGGGGATTCGAGCACAGATACGCAGTATTTT
D gene: TRBD1; V gene: TRBV4-3; J gene: TRBJ2-2; CDR3 length: 16; clone size: many; CDR3 protein: CASSQRTGVDTGELFF; CDR3 DNA: TGCGCCAGCAGCCAAAGGACAGGGGTTGACACCGGGGAGCTGTTTTTT
D gene: .; V gene: TRBV11-2; J gene: TRBJ2-1; CDR3 length: 13; clone size: .; CDR3 protein: CASSLEPPNEQFF; CDR3 DNA: TGTGCCAGCAGCTTAGAGCCTCCTAATGAGCAGTTCTTC
D gene: .; V gene: TRBV6-2/TRBV6-3; J gene: TRBJ1-1; CDR3 length: 15; clone size: .; CDR3 protein: CASSYLPDVNTEAFF; CDR3 DNA: TGTGCCAGCAGTTACCTCCCGGACGTGAACACTGAAGCTTTCTTT
D gene: .; V gene: TRBV20-1; J gene: TRBJ2-5; CDR3 length: 14; clone size: many; CDR3 protein: CSAERLEGQETQYF; CDR3 DNA: TGCAGTGCAGAAAGACTGGAAGGACAAGAGACCCAGTACTTC
D gene: .; V gene: TRBV6-5; J gene: TRBJ1-5; CDR3 length: 13; clone size: many; CDR3 protein: CASKRDSNQPQHF; CDR3 DNA: TGTGCCAGCAAAAGAGACAGCAATCAGCCCCAGCATTTT
D gene: .; V gene: TRBV4-3; J gene: TRBJ2-2; CDR3 length: 13; clone size: .; CDR3 protein: CASSQERIGRVFF; CDR3 DNA: TGCGCCAGCAGCCAAGAAAGGATCGGTAGGGTGTTTTTT
D gene: .; V gene: TRBV12-3/TRBV12-4; J gene: TRBJ1-2; CDR3 length: 10; clone size: .; CDR3 protein: CATPSEGYTF; CDR3 DNA: TGTGCCACCCCGAGTGAGGGCTACACCTTC
D gene: .; V gene: TRBV12-3/TRBV12-4; J gene: TRBJ2-3; CDR3 length: 16; clone size: many; CDR3 protein: CASSFPPGPSTDTQYF; CDR3 DNA: TGTGCCAGCAGTTTCCCGCCGGGACCTTCCACAGATACGCAGTATTTT
D gene: .; V gene: TRBV20-1; J gene: TRBJ2-7; CDR3 length: 14; clone size: .; CDR3 protein: CSAPRQRRDYEQYF; CDR3 DNA: TGCAGTGCTCCTCGGCAGAGAAGAGACTACGAGCAGTACTTC
D gene: TRBD1; V gene: TRBV5-1; J gene: TRBJ1-6; CDR3 length: 16; clone size: few; CDR3 protein: CASSLPIGGSDSPLHF; CDR3 DNA: TGCGCCAGCAGCCTGCCCATAGGGGGCTCGGATTCACCCCTCCACTTT
D gene: .; V gene: TRBV29-1; J gene: TRBJ2-2; CDR3 length: 11; clone size: .; CDR3 protein: CSVRATGELFF; CDR3 DNA: TGCAGCGTTCGGGCCACCGGGGAGCTGTTTTTT
D gene: .; V gene: TRBV7-9; J gene: TRBJ2-2; CDR3 length: 17; clone size: few; CDR3 protein: CASSRGGRQVNTGELFF; CDR3 DNA: TGTGCCAGCAGTCGCGGAGGGAGACAGGTGAACACCGGGGAGCTGTTTTTT
D gene: .; V gene: TRBV14; J gene: TRBJ1-6; CDR3 length: 12; clone size: .; CDR3 protein: CASSQGTRALHF; CDR3 DNA: TGTGCCAGCAGCCAAGGGACCCGGGCCCTCCACTTT
D gene: .; V gene: TRBV10-3; J gene: TRBJ1-5; CDR3 length: 13; clone size: .; CDR3 protein: CAIGIRSNQPQHF; CDR3 DNA: TGTGCCATCGGGATTCGAAGCAATCAGCCCCAGCATTTT
D gene: .; V gene: TRBV3-1; J gene: TRBJ2-1; CDR3 length: 17; clone size: .; CDR3 protein: CASSPPKRGVSYNEQFF; CDR3 DNA: TGTGCCAGCAGCCCCCCGAAAAGGGGCGTATCCTACAATGAGCAGTTCTTC
D gene: .; V gene: TRBV20-1; J gene: TRBJ1-2; CDR3 length: 11; clone size: many; CDR3 protein: CSARGLSGYTF; CDR3 DNA: TGCAGTGCTAGAGGGCTCTCGGGCTACACCTTC
D gene: .; V gene: TRBV28; J gene: TRBJ1-5; CDR3 length: 15; clone size: few; CDR3 protein: CASSLVRVINQPQHF; CDR3 DNA: TGTGCCAGCAGTTTAGTCAGAGTTATCAATCAGCCCCAGCATTTT
D gene: .; V gene: TRBV2; J gene: TRBJ1-5; CDR3 length: 12; clone size: many; CDR3 protein: CASSENDQPQHF; CDR3 DNA: TGTGCCAGCAGTGAAAACGATCAGCCCCAGCATTTT
D gene: TRBD2; V gene: TRBV29-1; J gene: TRBJ2-1; CDR3 length: 13; clone size: .; CDR3 protein: CSVDGGAKNEQFF; CDR3 DNA: TGCAGCGTTGACGGGGGGGCGAAAAATGAGCAGTTCTTC
D gene: .; V gene: TRBV7-2; J gene: TRBJ1-2; CDR3 length: 14; clone size: many; CDR3 protein: CASSPFDRNYGYTF; CDR3 DNA: TGTGCCAGCAGCCCCTTCGACAGGAACTATGGCTACACCTTC
D gene: .; V gene: TRBV20-1; J gene: TRBJ1-1; CDR3 length: 13; clone size: .; CDR3 protein: CSASGQSNTEAFF; CDR3 DNA: TGCAGTGCTAGCGGACAATCGAACACTGAAGCTTTCTTT
D gene: TRBD1; V gene: TRBV6-2/TRBV6-3; J gene: TRBJ2-1; CDR3 length: 16; clone size: .; CDR3 protein: CASRYLTGDFYNEQFF; CDR3 DNA: TGTGCCAGCAGATACCTGACAGGGGATTTCTACAATGAGCAGTTCTTC
D gene: .; V gene: TRBV19; J gene: TRBJ2-2; CDR3 length: 15; clone size: .; CDR3 protein: CASSVGTTNTGELFF; CDR3 DNA: TGTGCCAGTAGTGTTGGGACAACGAACACCGGGGAGCTGTTTTTT
D gene: TRBD2; V gene: TRBV6-2/TRBV6-3; J gene: TRBJ2-4; CDR3 length: 19; clone size: .; CDR3 protein: CASSTKAGAFALAKNIQYF; CDR3 DNA: TGTGCCAGCAGTACGAAAGCGGGGGCCTTCGCCCTAGCCAAAAACATTCAGTACTTC
D gene: TRBD1; V gene: TRBV5-6; J gene: TRBJ1-6; CDR3 length: 12; clone size: few; CDR3 protein: CASSLQGLLLHF; CDR3 DNA: TGTGCCAGCAGCCTACAGGGGCTCCTCCTCCACTTT
D gene: .; V gene: TRBV6-2/TRBV6-3; J gene: TRBJ1-1; CDR3 length: 16; clone size: .; CDR3 protein: CASRLDLRLTNTEAFF; CDR3 DNA: TGTGCCAGCAGACTAGATTTAAGACTCACGAACACTGAAGCTTTCTTT
D gene: .; V gene: TRBV7-9; J gene: TRBJ1-5; CDR3 length: 12; clone size: many; CDR3 protein: CASSLLGQPQHF; CDR3 DNA: TGTGCCAGCAGTTTATTGGGTCAGCCCCAGCATTTT
D gene: TRBD2; V gene: TRBV7-2; J gene: TRBJ2-1; CDR3 length: 18; clone size: few; CDR3 protein: CASSLVGSSGGTYNEQFF; CDR3 DNA: TGTGCCAGCAGCTTAGTTGGGTCTAGCGGGGGCACCTACAATGAGCAGTTCTTC
D gene: .; V gene: TRBV27; J gene: TRBJ2-1; CDR3 length: 13; clone size: few; CDR3 protein: CASSLKLSHEQFF; CDR3 DNA: TGTGCCAGCAGTTTAAAGTTATCACATGAGCAGTTCTTC
D gene: .; V gene: TRBV10-3; J gene: TRBJ2-3; CDR3 length: 15; clone size: many; CDR3 protein: CAIKRAGDSTDTQYF; CDR3 DNA: TGTGCCATCAAGAGGGCAGGAGATAGCACAGATACGCAGTATTTT
D gene: .; V gene: TRBV9; J gene: TRBJ1-2; CDR3 length: 14; clone size: .; CDR3 protein: CASSGPGPVYGYTF; CDR3 DNA: TGTGCCAGCAGTGGACCGGGACCCGTCTATGGCTACACCTTC
D gene: .; V gene: TRBV2; J gene: TRBJ1-5; CDR3 length: 14; clone size: .; CDR3 protein: CASSQTHFNQPQHF; CDR3 DNA: TGTGCCAGCAGTCAAACCCATTTCAATCAGCCCCAGCATTTT
D gene: TRBD1; V gene: TRBV7-3; J gene: TRBJ1-2; CDR3 length: 14; clone size: .; CDR3 protein: CASSATGGLSGYTF; CDR3 DNA: TGTGCCAGCAGCGCGACAGGGGGGTTGTCTGGCTACACCTTC
D gene: .; V gene: TRBV7-2; J gene: TRBJ2-1; CDR3 length: 16; clone size: .; CDR3 protein: CASSLNGRGFYNEQFF; CDR3 DNA: TGTGCCAGCAGCCTAAATGGGCGAGGTTTTTACAATGAGCAGTTCTTC
D gene: .; V gene: TRBV9; J gene: TRBJ1-3; CDR3 length: 15; clone size: few; CDR3 protein: CASSAGLSSGNTIYF; CDR3 DNA: TGTGCCAGCAGTGCCGGACTCAGCTCTGGAAACACCATATATTTT
D gene: .; V gene: TRBV20-1; J gene: TRBJ2-6; CDR3 length: 15; clone size: .; CDR3 protein: CSARDTGSGANVLTF; CDR3 DNA: TGCAGTGCTAGAGATACAGGGTCAGGGGCCAACGTCCTGACTTTC
D gene: .; V gene: TRBV20-1; J gene: TRBJ2-3; CDR3 length: 15; clone size: .; CDR3 protein: CSATDSAILTDTQYF; CDR3 DNA: TGCAGTGCTACGGACAGCGCTATCCTCACAGATACGCAGTATTTT
D gene: .; V gene: TRBV12-3/TRBV12-4; J gene: TRBJ2-3; CDR3 length: 15; clone size: once; CDR3 protein: CASSLRPRVTDTQYF; CDR3 DNA: TGTGCCAGCAGTTTAAGGCCCAGGGTAACAGATACGCAGTATTTT
D gene: .; V gene: TRBV7-3; J gene: TRBJ2-1; CDR3 length: 15; clone size: many; CDR3 protein: CASSLIRGRGNEQFF; CDR3 DNA: TGTGCCAGCAGCTTAATTAGGGGACGGGGAAATGAGCAGTTCTTC